The clone carrying this T cell receptor (beta chain) was counted at least ten times. The antigen is not known. The V end lost 5 bases, the J end lost 5 bases, and 6 bases lay between the germline ends. The CDR3 covers 11 residues. Germline values: CDR1 LNHDA, CDR2 SQIVND (reference sequence). This sample is drawn from a study of T cell repertoires in cytomegalovirus infection. Study-wide findings and caveats: HLA-C-restricted, CMV-specific TCR beta clonotypes were dominant ex vivo.

From the reads, TCRdb called clonotypes with MiXCR, one entry per CDR3 protein. Seen here are under 100,000 distinct CDR3 sequences, more than 3% observed once, and the top ten hold 3.5% to 6%. Sequencing used PBMCs. The TCR sequence derives from a human donor in good health (CMV status not recorded). Some clones in this sample may be carry-over from other donors' samples. This chain joins TRBV19 and TRBJ1-1; D call uncertain. CDR3 loop: CASSLRTEAFF. The CDR3 DNA reads TGTGCCAGTAGTCTCAGAACTGAAGCTTTCTTT.